These 31 T cell receptor beta chains were all obtained from the same sample, sequenced in a study of identical twins. TCRdb itself ran the 5' RACE reads through MiXCR, one entry per CDR3 protein. The repertoire has roughly 490,000 distinct CDR3 sequences, roughly an eighth of them found once; the top ten carry about 0.97%. These data were also filed under a second study, of yellow fever vaccine responses in identical twins.

The specimen was CD4+ T cells sorted from blood. All receptors derive from a woman aged 18 to 35 in good health.

The CDR3 sequence: CASAGTDTQYF. The DNA of the CDR3 is TGTGCCAGCGCGGGGACAGATACGCAGTATTTT. J is TRBJ2-3 and V is TRBV28, with D perhaps TRBD2 (6 bases). The CDR3 has 11 residues. The V gene's germline CDR1 is MDHEN and CDR2 SYDVKM. V lost 8 bases and J lost 3, with 6 bases in between.

The chain is built from TRBV5-6 and TRBJ2-7, with 9 bases identical to TRBD1. CDR1 and CDR2 (germline): SGHDT, YYEEEE. CDR3 length: 14 amino acids. V shed 7 bases and J 1 base; nucleotides not matched to a gene: 6. The CDR3 nucleotides are TGTGCCAGCTCCGGGACAGGGATTTCCTACGAGCAGTACTTC. Its translation: CASSGTGISYEQYF.

This clonotype was seen ten or more times. V gene TRBV6-5 combines with J gene TRBJ2-1, with D tentatively TRBD2 (5 bases). The CDR3 spans 15 residues. Germline CDR1 and CDR2: MNHEY and SVGAGI. V dropped 4 bases and J dropped 7 bases, with 17 bases sitting between them. CDR3 nucleotides: TGTGCCAGCAGTTGGCGGATAGCGTCTGGGAATGAGCAGTTCTTC. It yields the protein CASSWRIASGNEQFF.

This clonotype occurred many times. The chain has TRBV20-1 and TRBJ2-3; D could derive from TRBD1 or TRBD2 (5 bases each). Per germline, CDR1 DFQATT and CDR2 SNEGSKA (reference sequence). This CDR3 comprises 14 residues. The CDR3 coding sequence is TGCAGGGGGATAGGGGACGGCAACACAGATACGCAGTATTTT. Translation: CRGIGDGNTDTQYF.

This clonotype was detected many times. The chain uses TRBV29-1 and TRBJ2-1; unclear D gene. From germline, CDR1 is SQVTM and CDR2 ANQGSEA. V was trimmed by 7 bases and J by 2 bases, leaving 15 bases between them. This CDR3 spans 14 amino acids. This CDR3 is CSASREIPYNEQFF. The CDR3 nucleotides read TGCAGCGCCTCGAGAGAGATACCCTACAATGAGCAGTTCTTC.

The sample holds a few counts of this clonotype. This chain uses TRBV11-2 with TRBJ2-2; the D gene is possibly TRBD2 (6 bases). CDR1 SGHAT and CDR2 FQNNGV come from the germline V gene. The germline V and J ends were trimmed by 5 bases and 6 bases, with 13 bases remaining between them. The CDR3 sequence is 14 residues long. Written as DNA, the CDR3 is TGTGCCAGCAGCGTTAGCTGGGGGGCCGGGGAGCTGTTTTTT. It specifies CASSVSWGAGELFF.

This sequence joins TRBV6-2 or TRBV6-3 and TRBJ1-6; D may be TRBD1 (5 bases). V was trimmed by 8 bases and J by 10 bases, leaving 15 bases between them. Germline CDR1 is MNHEY and CDR2 is SVGEGT. The CDR3 covers 13 residues. CDR3 protein: CASDVSRGSPLHF. The CDR3 nucleotides read TGTGCCAGCGACGTCAGTCGGGGCTCACCCCTCCACTTT.

V gene TRBV7-2 combines with J gene TRBJ2-3, with 9 bases identical to TRBD2. The CDR3 has 17 residues. Germline V gene sequence: CDR1 SGHTA, CDR2 FQGNSA. With 2 bases clipped from V and 0 bases from J, the junction kept 6 bases outside the gene matches. Written as DNA, the CDR3 is TGTGCCAGCAGCTTAAAGGCGGGAGGGGCTAGCACAGATACGCAGTATTTT. It translates to CASSLKAGGASTDTQYF.

This clonotype was seen a handful of times. The V call is TRBV11-2, the J call TRBJ2-1; D remains unclear. The CDR3 sequence is 13 residues long. V shed 6 bases and J shed 4 bases, with 10 bases lying between them. The V gene's germline CDR1 is SGHAT and CDR2 FQNNGV. The CDR3 sequence: CASSKTRYNEQFF. The CDR3, as DNA: TGTGCCAGCAGTAAAACCCGGTACAATGAGCAGTTCTTC.

The sample holds many counts of this clonotype. The chain couples TRBV6-1 to TRBJ2-3; 7 bases align to TRBD1. The CDR3 contains 15 residues. V lost 6 bases and J lost 0; bases outside the gene matches: 6. Per germline, CDR1 MNHNS and CDR2 SASEGT. The CDR3 region has the DNA TGTGCCAGCAGAGAGGGGGCGCGAAGCACAGATACGCAGTATTTT. Translated: CASREGARSTDTQYF.

This clonotype has just a few counts. The V and J genes are TRBV24-1 and TRBJ2-1; D tentatively reads TRBD1 or TRBD2 (5 bases each). The CDR3 loop spans 16 amino acids. V lost 3 bases to trimming and J lost 4 bases, with 15 bases between them. CDR1 KGHDR and CDR2 SFDVKD come from the germline V gene. The CDR3 spells CATSDNLGTLYNEQFF. The CDR3 DNA reads as TGTGCCACCAGTGATAATCTCGGGACCTTATACAATGAGCAGTTCTTC.

The chain links TRBV7-2 to TRBJ1-5; D remains unclear. This CDR3 contains 14 residues. The germline V and J ends were trimmed by 5 bases and 4 bases, with 12 bases remaining between them. Germline lookup yields CDR1 SGHTA and CDR2 FQGNSA. The CDR3 DNA reads TGTGCCAGCAGCGCCCAGATCGGAAATCAGCCCCAGCATTTT. It codes for CASSAQIGNQPQHF.

The V and J genes are TRBV12-3 or TRBV12-4 and TRBJ2-7; 9 nucleotides agree with TRBD1. Germline trimming cut 5 bases from V and 7 bases from J; bases unmatched to any gene: 9. CDR3 size: 14 residues. CDR3 residues: CASSPGTGMGEQYF. The CDR3, as DNA: TGTGCCAGCAGTCCCGGGACAGGGATGGGGGAGCAGTACTTC.

J is TRBJ2-1 and V is TRBV7-2; no firm D call. V was shortened by 2 bases and J by 4 bases, with 6 bases between the two germline ends. Germline values: CDR1 SGHTA, CDR2 FQGNSA. CDR3 size: 13 residues. The CDR3 loop reads CASSLIPYNEQFF. Written as DNA, the CDR3 is TGTGCCAGCAGCTTAATACCATACAATGAGCAGTTCTTC. The whole variable domain, remainder taken from reference TRBV7-2 and TRBJ2-1, is GAGVSQSPSNKVTEKGKDVELRCDPISGHTALYWYRQSLGQGLEFLIYFQGNSAPDKSGLPSDRFSAERTGGSVSTLTIQRTQQEDSAVYLCASSLIPYNEQFFGPGTRLTVL.

This clonotype has more than one count but fewer than ten. V gene TRBV19 combines with J gene TRBJ1-1, with D perhaps matching TRBD1 (6 bases). The CDR3 consists of 16 residues. The germline V gene encodes CDR1 LNHDA and CDR2 SQIVND (reference sequence). V was shortened by 8 bases and J by 1 base, with 20 bases between the two germline ends. This CDR3 reads CASSQMPGVENTEAFF. Written as DNA, the CDR3 is TGTGCCAGTTCCCAAATGCCAGGGGTGGAGAACACTGAAGCTTTCTTT.

The rearrangement joins TRBV7-9 to TRBJ2-7; 7 nucleotides agree with TRBD1. CDR3 length: 14 amino acids. V was pared by 5 bases and J by 3 bases, with 7 bases of the junction left unmatched. The germline V gene encodes CDR1 SEHNR and CDR2 FQNEAQ (reference sequence). DNA for the CDR3: TGTGCCAGCAGCCTAACGGGACAGAACTACGAGCAGTACTTC. Translation: CASSLTGQNYEQYF. Complete variable domain (other parts from reference TRBV7-9 and TRBJ2-7): DTGVSQNPRHKITKRGQNVTFRCDPISEHNRLYWYRQTLGQGPEFLTYFQNEAQLEKSRLLSDRFSAERPKGSFSTLEIQRTEQGDSAMYLCASSLTGQNYEQYFGPGTRLTVT.

The gene calls are TRBV11-2 and TRBJ2-5, with 10 bases fitting TRBD2. Losses at the gene ends were 1 base for V and 2 bases for J; bases not matched to a gene: 10. The CDR3 contains 18 residues. In germline, CDR1 is SGHAT, CDR2 FQNNGV. In DNA, the CDR3 is TGTGCCAGCAGCTTAGTCGGAAGCGCAGCGGGGGGGCAAGAGACCCAGTACTTC. Its translation: CASSLVGSAAGGQETQYF.

This clonotype appeared a few times. This chain joins TRBV7-2 and TRBJ2-2; 9 bases align to TRBD2. V lost 5 bases, J lost 1 base, and 5 bases stayed unmatched. The germline V gene encodes CDR1 SGHTA and CDR2 FQGNSA. The CDR3 extends over 16 amino acids. CDR3 in DNA: TGTGCCAGCAGCGTGGGACTAGCAAAGAACACCGGGGAGCTGTTTTTT. Residues: CASSVGLAKNTGELFF. Combining the CDR3 with reference TRBV7-2 and TRBJ2-2 gives the whole variable domain GAGVSQSPSNKVTEKGKDVELRCDPISGHTALYWYRQSLGQGLEFLIYFQGNSAPDKSGLPSDRFSAERTGGSVSTLTIQRTQQEDSAVYLCASSVGLAKNTGELFFGEGSRLTVL.

The chain is built from TRBV27 and TRBJ2-7; 8 bases are shared with TRBD1. CDR3 length: 14 residues. Germline CDR1 reads MNHEY; CDR2 reads SMNVEV (reference sequence). With V trimmed by 6 bases and J by 3 bases, 7 bases remained unmatched. Here the CDR3 reads CASRRSDRGYEQYF. The CDR3 DNA follows: TGTGCCAGCAGGCGCTCCGACAGGGGCTACGAGCAGTACTTC.

The rearrangement uses TRBV21-1 and TRBJ2-2. TRBV21-1 is a pseudogene locus. The CDR3 runs to 20 residues. CDR3 protein: CASSKDGYLYTAANTGELFF. The CDR3 DNA reads as TGTGCCAGCAGCAAAGATGGTTACCTTTATACAGCCGCGAACACCGGGGAGCTGTTTTTT.

V is TRBV21-1 and J is TRBJ1-6; the tabulated D call, TRBD1, remains unverified against the DNA. TRBV21-1 is assigned pseudogene status. The CDR3 has 15 residues. The chain's CDR3 is CASSAQGGDNSPLHF. The CDR3 DNA is TGTGCCAGCAGCGCACAGGGCGGGGATAATTCACCCCTCCACTTT.

This clonotype was picked up a small number of times. This rearrangement joins TRBV7-8 to TRBJ1-5; D call uncertain. Trimming shortened V by 1 base and J by 8 bases, and 12 bases separated the two germline ends. The CDR3 has 14 residues. Looked up from germline, CDR1 is SGHVS and CDR2 is FQNEAQ. The CDR3 DNA reads as TGTGCCAGCAGCTTAGAGGGCGGAGTTGAGCCCCAGCATTTT. Translating gives CASSLEGGVEPQHF.

The chain has TRBV6-6 and TRBJ2-7; no definite D call. With 8 bases removed from V and 4 bases from J, the gap between germline ends came to 15 bases. Looked up from germline, CDR1 is MNHNY and CDR2 is SVGAGI (reference sequence). CDR3 length: 13 residues. The CDR3 nucleotides read TGTGCCAGCGGCCCGCCGGGCAGGTACGAGCAGTACTTC. The encoded protein is CASGPPGRYEQYF.

This clonotype was observed a handful of times. The CDR3 bases are TGCGCCAGCAGCGCAAGGACTAGCGGAAAAAGCTCCTACAATGAGCAGTTCTTC. Translation: CASSARTSGKSSYNEQFF. The chain has TRBV5-1 and TRBJ2-1, with TRBD2 identical over 10 bases. The CDR3 totals 18 residues. The germline V gene has CDR1 SGHRS and CDR2 YFSETQ. J gave up 0 bases and V 4 bases, and 10 bases lay outside the gene matches.

This clonotype appeared a few times. The chain couples TRBV6-1 to TRBJ2-1, with TRBD2 identical over 7 bases. This CDR3 has 14 residues. Looked up from germline, CDR1 is MNHNS and CDR2 is SASEGT. The trim removed 5 bases at V and 7 bases at J, leaving 8 bases unmatched. CDR3 amino acids: CASSPGLGTNEQFF. CDR3 in DNA: TGTGCCAGCAGTCCAGGACTAGGGACGAATGAGCAGTTCTTC.

A few counts support this clonotype. The chain combines TRBV27 with TRBJ2-5; unclear D gene. The germline V gene encodes CDR1 MNHEY and CDR2 SMNVEV (reference sequence). The CDR3 runs 14 residues. The V gene lost 5 bases and the J gene lost 0 bases, with 10 bases spanning the gap. CDR3 in amino acids: CASSGGSYQETQYF. The CDR3 region has the DNA TGTGCCAGCAGTGGCGGTTCCTACCAAGAGACCCAGTACTTC.

This clonotype was detected a few times. The rearrangement links TRBV7-2 to TRBJ2-2; D gene unclear. The germline CDR1 and CDR2 sequences are SGHTA and FQGNSA. The V and J ends lost 5 bases and 7 bases respectively, with 17 bases between them. The CDR3 is 15 amino acids. The CDR3 spells CASSPLNSFGGELFF. For the CDR3, the DNA is TGTGCCAGCAGCCCCCTGAATAGCTTCGGCGGGGAGCTGTTTTTT. The full variable domain, its missing parts supplied by reference TRBV7-2 and TRBJ2-2, is GAGVSQSPSNKVTEKGKDVELRCDPISGHTALYWYRQSLGQGLEFLIYFQGNSAPDKSGLPSDRFSAERTGGSVSTLTIQRTQQEDSAVYLCASSPLNSFGGELFFGEGSRLTVL.

This sequence joins TRBV2 and TRBJ2-1, with TRBD2 matching over 10 bases. After removal of 8 bases from V and 7 bases from J, the junction contained 20 bases not matched to a gene. Germline values: CDR1 SNHLY, CDR2 FYNNEI. The length of the CDR3 is 18 residues. CDR3 nucleotide sequence: TGTGCCAGCGGTAAAGTTCCAGGGCCTAGCGGGAGTATGAATGAGCAGTTCTTC. It translates to CASGKVPGPSGSMNEQFF.

This clonotype was counted between two and nine times. The chain's CDR3 is CASSLVTADHEQFF. The CDR3 DNA is TGCGCCAGCAGCTTGGTAACTGCGGACCATGAGCAGTTCTTC. The chain carries TRBV5-1 and TRBJ2-1, with no clear D. The length of the CDR3 is 14 residues. The V and J ends lost 0 bases and 8 bases respectively, with 12 bases between them. CDR1 SGHRS and CDR2 YFSETQ come from the germline V gene.

Many counts were recorded for this clonotype. V is TRBV3-1 and J is TRBJ2-7; a weak D match, TRBD1 (5 bases). Per the germline V gene, CDR1 is LGHDT and CDR2 is YNNKEL (reference sequence). V gave up 0 bases and J gave up 0 bases, with 12 bases separating them. The CDR3 contains 16 residues. The CDR3 bases are TGTGCCAGCAGCCAAGATCACACAGGTAGCTCCTACGAGCAGTACTTC. Translation gives CASSQDHTGSSYEQYF.

This clonotype came up a few times. The CDR3 DNA sequence: TGTGCCAGCGGGGGGAGGGACATTCAGTACTTC. It translates to CASGGRDIQYF. This sequence joins TRBV2 and TRBJ2-4, with 7 nucleotides matching TRBD2. Germline V gene data show CDR1 as SNHLY and CDR2 as FYNNEI. The CDR3 length is 11 residues. The junction had 3 bases not matched to a gene; V was cut back by 8 bases and J by 8 bases. Using reference TRBV2 and TRBJ2-4 for the parts outside the CDR3, the full variable domain is EPEVTQTPSHQVTQMGQEVILRCVPISNHLYFYWYRQILGQKVEFLVSFYNNEISEKSEIFDDQFSVERPDGSNFTLKIRSTKLEDSAMYFCASGGRDIQYFGAGTRLSVL.